Reported below is one TCR beta chain. The CDR3 loop spans 16 amino acids. J was trimmed by 7 bases and V by 2 bases; bases with no gene match: 11. In germline, CDR1 is LGHDT, CDR2 YNNKEL (reference sequence). This sample stems from a study of blood T cell repertoires in COVID-19. The overall study: Acute and convalescent COVID-19 specimens originated in the United States, Italy and Spain. PBMCs, B-cell-depleted T cells, or T cells were the source of the cDNA or gDNA that made up the material.

Method: immunoSEQ multiplex PCR; TCRdb's copy keeps in-frame clones and lacks some. The sample holds about 92,000 clones, roughly 80% seen once. The V call is TRBV3-1 (or the pseudogene TRBV3-2), the J call TRBJ1-2; 9 bases fit TRBD1. The sample consisted of peripheral blood. The TCR comes from a woman of 80 years or more with active or convalescent COVID-19. The CDR3 region is CASSQNSDRGFLGYTF. The CDR3 DNA follows: TGTGCCAGCAGCCAAAACTCGGACAGGGGTTTTCTTGGCTACACCTTC.